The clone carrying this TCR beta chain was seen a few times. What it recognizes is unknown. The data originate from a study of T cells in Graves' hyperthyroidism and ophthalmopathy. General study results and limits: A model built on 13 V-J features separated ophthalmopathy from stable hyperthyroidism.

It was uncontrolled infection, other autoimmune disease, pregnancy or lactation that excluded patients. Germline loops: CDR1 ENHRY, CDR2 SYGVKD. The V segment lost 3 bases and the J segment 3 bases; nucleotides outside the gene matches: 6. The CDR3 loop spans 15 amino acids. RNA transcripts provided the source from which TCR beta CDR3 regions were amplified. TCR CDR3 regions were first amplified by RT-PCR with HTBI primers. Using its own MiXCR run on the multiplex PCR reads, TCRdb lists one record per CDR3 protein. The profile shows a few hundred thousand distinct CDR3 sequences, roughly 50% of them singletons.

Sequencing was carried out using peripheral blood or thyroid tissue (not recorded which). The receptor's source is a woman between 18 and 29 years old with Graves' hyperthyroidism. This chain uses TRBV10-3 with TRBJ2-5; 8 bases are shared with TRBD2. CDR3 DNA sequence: TGTGCCATCAGTGACAGCGGGGGCATGAAAGAGACCCAGTACTTC. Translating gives CAISDSGGMKETQYF.